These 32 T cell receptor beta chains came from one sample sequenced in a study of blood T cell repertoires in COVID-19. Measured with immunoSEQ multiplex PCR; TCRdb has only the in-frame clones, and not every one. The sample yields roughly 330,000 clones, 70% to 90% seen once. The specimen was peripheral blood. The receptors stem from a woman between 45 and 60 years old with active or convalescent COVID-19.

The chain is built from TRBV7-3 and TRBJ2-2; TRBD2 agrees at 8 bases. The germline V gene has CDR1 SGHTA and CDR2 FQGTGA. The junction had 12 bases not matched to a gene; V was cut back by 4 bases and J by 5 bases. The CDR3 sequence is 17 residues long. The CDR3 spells CASSYLTAGGSTGELFF. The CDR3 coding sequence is TGTGCCAGCAGCTACCTGACGGCGGGAGGTAGTACCGGGGAGCTGTTTTTT. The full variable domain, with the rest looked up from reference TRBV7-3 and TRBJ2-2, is GAGVSQTPSNKVTEKGKYVELRCDPISGHTALYWYRQSLGQGPEFLIYFQGTGAADDSGLPNDRFFAVRPEGSVSTLKIQRTERGDSAVYLCASSYLTAGGSTGELFFGEGSRLTVL.

This CDR3 is CASSITGGAGEQYF. For the CDR3, the DNA is TGTGCCAGCAGCATTACAGGGGGGGCAGGGGAGCAGTACTTC. The chain is built from TRBV11-2 and TRBJ2-7; D might be TRBD1 (8 bases). Germline loops: CDR1 SGHAT, CDR2 FQNNGV. This CDR3 comprises 14 residues. With 5 bases removed from V and 7 bases from J, the gap between germline ends came to 18 bases.

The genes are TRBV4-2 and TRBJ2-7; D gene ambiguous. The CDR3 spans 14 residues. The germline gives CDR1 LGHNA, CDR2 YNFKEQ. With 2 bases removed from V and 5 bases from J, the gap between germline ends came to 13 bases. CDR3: CASSQTYLADEQYF. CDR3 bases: TGTGCCAGCAGCCAAACCTATTTAGCAGACGAGCAGTACTTC.

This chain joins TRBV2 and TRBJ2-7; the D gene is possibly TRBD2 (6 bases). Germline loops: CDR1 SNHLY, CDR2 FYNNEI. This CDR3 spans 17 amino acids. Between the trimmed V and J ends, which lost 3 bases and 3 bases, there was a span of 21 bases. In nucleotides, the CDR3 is TGTGCCAGCAGTGAGCAGGAGGGGCAGACAAGCGACTACGAGCAGTACTTC. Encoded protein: CASSEQEGQTSDYEQYF.

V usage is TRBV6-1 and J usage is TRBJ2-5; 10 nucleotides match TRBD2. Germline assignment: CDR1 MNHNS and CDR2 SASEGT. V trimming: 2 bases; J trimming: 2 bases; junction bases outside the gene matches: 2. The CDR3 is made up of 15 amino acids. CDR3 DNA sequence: TGTGCCAGCAGTGAACCTAGCGGGGGACAAGAGACCCAGTACTTC. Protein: CASSEPSGGQETQYF.

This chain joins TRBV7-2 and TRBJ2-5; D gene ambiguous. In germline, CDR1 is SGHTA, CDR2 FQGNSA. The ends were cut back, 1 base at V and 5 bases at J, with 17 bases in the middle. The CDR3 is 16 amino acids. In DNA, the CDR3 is TGTGCCAGCAGCTTAGTTGGTTATCGTTCCGGGGAGACCCAGTACTTC. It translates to CASSLVGYRSGETQYF. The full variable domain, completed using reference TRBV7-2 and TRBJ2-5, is GAGVSQSPSNKVTEKGKDVELRCDPISGHTALYWYRQSLGQGLEFLIYFQGNSAPDKSGLPSDRFSAERTGGSVSTLTIQRTQQEDSAVYLCASSLVGYRSGETQYFGPGTRLLVL.

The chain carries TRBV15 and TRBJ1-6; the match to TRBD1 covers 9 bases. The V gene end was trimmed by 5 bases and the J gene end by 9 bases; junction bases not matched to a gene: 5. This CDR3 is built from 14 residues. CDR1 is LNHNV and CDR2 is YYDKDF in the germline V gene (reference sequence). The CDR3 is CATSGQGQGSPLHF. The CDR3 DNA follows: TGTGCCACCAGCGGACAGGGGCAGGGTTCACCCCTCCACTTT.

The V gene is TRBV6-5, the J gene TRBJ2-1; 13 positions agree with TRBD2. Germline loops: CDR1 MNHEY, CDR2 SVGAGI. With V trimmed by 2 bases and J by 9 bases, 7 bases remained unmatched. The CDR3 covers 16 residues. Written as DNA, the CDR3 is TGTGCCAGCAGTTACAGGACTAGCGGGGGCGGTGGTGAGCAGTTCTTC. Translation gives CASSYRTSGGGGEQFF.

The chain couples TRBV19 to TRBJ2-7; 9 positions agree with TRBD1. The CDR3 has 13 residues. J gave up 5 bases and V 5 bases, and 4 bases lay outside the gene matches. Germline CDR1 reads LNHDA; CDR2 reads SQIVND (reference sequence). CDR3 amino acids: CASSSRTGDEQYF. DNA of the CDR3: TGTGCCAGTAGTTCCCGGACAGGGGACGAGCAGTACTTC.

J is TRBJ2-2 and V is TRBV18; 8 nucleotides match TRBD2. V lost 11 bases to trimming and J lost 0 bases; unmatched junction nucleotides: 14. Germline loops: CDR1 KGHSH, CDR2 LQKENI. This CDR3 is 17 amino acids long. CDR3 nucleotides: TGTGCCTCCTTAGTGGGGCTAGCGGGTTCGAACACCGGGGAGCTGTTTTTT. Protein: CASLVGLAGSNTGELFF.

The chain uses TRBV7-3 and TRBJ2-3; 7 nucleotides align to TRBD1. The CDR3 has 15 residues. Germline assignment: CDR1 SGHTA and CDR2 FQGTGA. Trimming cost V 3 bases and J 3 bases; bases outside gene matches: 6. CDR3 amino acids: CASSLRGLRTDTQYF. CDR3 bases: TGTGCCAGCAGCTTGAGGGGGCTAAGGACAGATACGCAGTATTTT.

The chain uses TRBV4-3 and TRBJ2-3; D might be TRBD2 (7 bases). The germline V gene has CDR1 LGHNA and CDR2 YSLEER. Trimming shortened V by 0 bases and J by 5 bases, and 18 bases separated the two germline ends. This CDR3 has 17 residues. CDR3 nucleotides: TGCGCCAGCAGCCAAGATCGTACGTCGGGGGGCCTAGATACGCAGTATTTT. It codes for CASSQDRTSGGLDTQYF.

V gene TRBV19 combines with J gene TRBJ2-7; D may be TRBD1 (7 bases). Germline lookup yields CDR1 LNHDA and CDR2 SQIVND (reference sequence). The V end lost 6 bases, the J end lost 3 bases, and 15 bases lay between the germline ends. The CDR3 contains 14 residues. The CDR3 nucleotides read TGTGCCAGTAGATTGGAGGGGGCTAGCTACGAGCAGTACTTC. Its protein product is CASRLEGASYEQYF.

The CDR3 nucleotides are TGTGCCTGGAGTGTAGTAGGGGTCGGCTCCTACGAGCAGTACTTC. It yields the protein CAWSVVGVGSYEQYF. J is TRBJ2-7 and V is TRBV30, with a possible D match to TRBD1 (5 bases). This CDR3 is built from 15 residues. The germline V gene encodes CDR1 GTSNPN and CDR2 SVGIG (reference sequence). V was shortened by 0 bases and J by 0 bases, with 12 bases between the two germline ends. The full variable domain, in which reference TRBV30 and TRBJ2-7 provide the parts outside the CDR3, is SQTIHQWPATLVQPVGSPLSLECTVEGTSNPNLYWYRQAAGRGLQLLFYSVGIGQISSEVPQNLSASRPQDRQFILSSKKLLLSDSGFYLCAWSVVGVGSYEQYFGPGTRLTVT.

In nucleotides, the CDR3 is TGTGCCAGCAGCTTAGGACCTCTCGGGAGGGCCAACACCGGGGAGCTGTTTTTT. This codes for CASSLGPLGRANTGELFF. The genes are TRBV7-2 and TRBJ2-2; 8 nucleotides match TRBD2. The V gene end was trimmed by 1 base and the J gene end by 2 bases; junction bases not matched to a gene: 9. CDR3 size: 18 residues. Per germline, CDR1 SGHTA and CDR2 FQGNSA.

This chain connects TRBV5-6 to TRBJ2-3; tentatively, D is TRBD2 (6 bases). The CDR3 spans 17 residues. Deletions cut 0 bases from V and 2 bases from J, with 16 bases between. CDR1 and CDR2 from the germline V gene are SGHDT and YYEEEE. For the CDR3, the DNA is TGTGCCAGCAGCTTGGTCCTCTGGGGGGTGACCACAGATACGCAGTATTTT. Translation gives CASSLVLWGVTTDTQYF.

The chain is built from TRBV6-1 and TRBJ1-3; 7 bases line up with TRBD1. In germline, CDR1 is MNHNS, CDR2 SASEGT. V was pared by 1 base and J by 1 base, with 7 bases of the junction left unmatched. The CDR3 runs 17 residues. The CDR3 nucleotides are TGTGCCAGCAGTGAAGGGACAGGTTTTGGATCTGGAAACACCATATATTTT. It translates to CASSEGTGFGSGNTIYF.

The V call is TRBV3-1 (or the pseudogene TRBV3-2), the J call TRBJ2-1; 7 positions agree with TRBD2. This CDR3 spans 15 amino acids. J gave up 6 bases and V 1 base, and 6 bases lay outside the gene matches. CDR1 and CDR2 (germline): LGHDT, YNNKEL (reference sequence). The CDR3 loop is CASSQGTRLGNEQFF. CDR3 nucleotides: TGTGCCAGCAGCCAAGGGACTAGATTGGGCAATGAGCAGTTCTTC.

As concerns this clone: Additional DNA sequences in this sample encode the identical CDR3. Here the CDR3 reads CASSSGQANQPQHF. The CDR3 DNA sequence: TGTGCCAGCAGTTCCGGACAGGCAAATCAGCCCCAGCATTTT. The rearrangement uses TRBV28 and TRBJ1-5; 7 nucleotides agree with TRBD1. CDR1 is MDHEN, CDR2 SYDVKM, per germline. The CDR3 has 14 amino acids. V lost 4 bases and J lost 4; bases outside the gene matches: 4. The whole variable domain, remainder taken from reference TRBV28 and TRBJ1-5, is DVKVTQSSRYLVKRTGEKVFLECVQDMDHENMFWYRQDPGLGLRLIYFSYDVKMKEKGDIPEGYSVSREKKERFSLILESASTNQTSMYLCASSSGQANQPQHFGDGTRLSIL.

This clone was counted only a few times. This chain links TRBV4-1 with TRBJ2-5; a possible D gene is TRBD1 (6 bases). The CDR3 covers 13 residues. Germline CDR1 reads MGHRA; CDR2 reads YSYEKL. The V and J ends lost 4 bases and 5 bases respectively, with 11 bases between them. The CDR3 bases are TGCGCCAGCAGCCGGAACAGGGAGGAGACCCAGTACTTC. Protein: CASSRNREETQYF.

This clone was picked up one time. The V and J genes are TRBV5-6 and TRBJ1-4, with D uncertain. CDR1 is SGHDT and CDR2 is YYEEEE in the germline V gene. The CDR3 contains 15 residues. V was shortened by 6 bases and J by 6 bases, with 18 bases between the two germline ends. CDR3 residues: CASKRVQKEDEKLFF. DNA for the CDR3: TGTGCCAGCAAAAGAGTACAGAAGGAGGATGAAAAACTGTTTTTT.

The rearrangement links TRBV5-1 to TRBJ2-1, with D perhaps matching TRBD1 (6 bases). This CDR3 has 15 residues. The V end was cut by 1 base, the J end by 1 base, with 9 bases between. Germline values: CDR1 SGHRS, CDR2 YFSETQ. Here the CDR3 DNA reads TGCGCCAGCAGCTTGCAGCAGGGGTCCTACAATGAGCAGTTCTTC. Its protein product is CASSLQQGSYNEQFF.

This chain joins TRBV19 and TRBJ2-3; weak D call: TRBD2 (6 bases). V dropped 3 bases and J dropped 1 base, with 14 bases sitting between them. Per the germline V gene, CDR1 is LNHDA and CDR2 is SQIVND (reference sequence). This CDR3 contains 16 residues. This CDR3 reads CASSIGGVTRTDTQYF. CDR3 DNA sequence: TGTGCCAGTAGTATCGGAGGGGTTACCCGCACAGATACGCAGTATTTT.

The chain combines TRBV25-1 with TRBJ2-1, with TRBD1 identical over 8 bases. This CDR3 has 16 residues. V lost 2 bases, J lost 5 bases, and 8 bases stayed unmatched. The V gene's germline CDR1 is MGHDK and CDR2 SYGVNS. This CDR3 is CASSENPGQGHNEQFF. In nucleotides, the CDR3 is TGTGCCAGCAGTGAAAATCCCGGACAGGGCCACAATGAGCAGTTCTTC.

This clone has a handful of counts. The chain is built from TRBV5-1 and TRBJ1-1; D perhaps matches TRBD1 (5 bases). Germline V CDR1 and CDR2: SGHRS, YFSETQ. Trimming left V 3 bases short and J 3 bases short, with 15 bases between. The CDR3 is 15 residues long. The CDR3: CASSYQVGGDTEAFF. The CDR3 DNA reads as TGCGCCAGCAGCTACCAGGTTGGGGGGGACACTGAAGCTTTCTTT.

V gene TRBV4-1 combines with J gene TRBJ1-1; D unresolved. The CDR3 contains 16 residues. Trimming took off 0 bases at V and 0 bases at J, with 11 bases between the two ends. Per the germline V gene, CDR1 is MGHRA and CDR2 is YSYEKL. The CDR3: CASSQEIRDLNTEAFF. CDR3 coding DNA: TGCGCCAGCAGCCAAGAGATCCGGGATTTGAACACTGAAGCTTTCTTT.

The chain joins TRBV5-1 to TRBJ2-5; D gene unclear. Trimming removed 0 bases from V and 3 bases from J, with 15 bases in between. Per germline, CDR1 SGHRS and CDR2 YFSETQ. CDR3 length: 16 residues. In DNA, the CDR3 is TGCGCCAGCAGCTTGGCGGGTGCCGTATCCAAAGAGACCCAGTACTTC. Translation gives CASSLAGAVSKETQYF.

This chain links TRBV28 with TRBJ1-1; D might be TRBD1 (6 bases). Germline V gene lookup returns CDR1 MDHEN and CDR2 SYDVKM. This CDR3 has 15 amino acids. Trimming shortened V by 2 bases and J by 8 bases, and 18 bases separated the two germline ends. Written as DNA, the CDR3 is TGTGCCAGCAGTTTAAGAACCTCCGGGACACGGGAAGCTTTCTTT. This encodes CASSLRTSGTREAFF.

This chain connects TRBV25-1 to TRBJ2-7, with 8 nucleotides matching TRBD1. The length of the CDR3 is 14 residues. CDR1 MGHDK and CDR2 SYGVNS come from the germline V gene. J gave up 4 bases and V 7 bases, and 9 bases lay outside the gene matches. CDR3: CASTRTGTLYEQYF. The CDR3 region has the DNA TGTGCCAGCACACGGACAGGGACGCTATACGAGCAGTACTTC.

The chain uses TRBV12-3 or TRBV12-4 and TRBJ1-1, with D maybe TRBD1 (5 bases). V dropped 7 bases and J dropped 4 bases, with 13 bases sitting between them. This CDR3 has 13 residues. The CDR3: CASMELGGTEAFF. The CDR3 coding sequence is TGTGCCAGCATGGAGCTCGGGGGCACTGAAGCTTTCTTT.

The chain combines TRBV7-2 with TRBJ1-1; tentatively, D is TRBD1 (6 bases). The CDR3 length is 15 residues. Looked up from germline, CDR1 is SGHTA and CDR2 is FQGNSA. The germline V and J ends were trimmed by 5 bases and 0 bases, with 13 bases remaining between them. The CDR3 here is CASSPETGMNTEAFF. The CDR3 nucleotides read TGTGCCAGCAGCCCAGAGACAGGTATGAACACTGAAGCTTTCTTT.

In DNA, the CDR3 is TGTGCCAGCAGCCGCCGGGGACTAGCGGGGGGGCTCAATGAGCAGTTCTTC. It specifies CASSRRGLAGGLNEQFF. The chain combines TRBV21-1 with TRBJ2-1; the DNA was not compared with TRBD2, the D call given in the table. TRBV21-1 is tagged as a pseudogene. The CDR3 sequence is 17 residues long.